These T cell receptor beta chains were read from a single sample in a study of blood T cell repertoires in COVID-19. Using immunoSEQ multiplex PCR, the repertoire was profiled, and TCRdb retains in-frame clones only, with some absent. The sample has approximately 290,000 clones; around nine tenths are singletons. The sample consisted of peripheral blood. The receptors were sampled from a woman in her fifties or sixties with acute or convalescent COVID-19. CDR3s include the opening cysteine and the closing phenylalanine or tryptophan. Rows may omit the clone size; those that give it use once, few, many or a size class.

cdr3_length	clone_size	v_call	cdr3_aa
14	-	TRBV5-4	CASSLSGSGNTIYF
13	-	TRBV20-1	CSASNTISYEQYF
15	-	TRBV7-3	CASSRLAVAYNEQFF
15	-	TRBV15	CATSRVGTGKGGYTF
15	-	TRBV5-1	CASSPRHGANYGYTF
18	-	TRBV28	CASSYLGLAGRNTGELFF
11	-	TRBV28	CASSLSGELFF
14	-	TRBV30	CAWSGSQLNTEAFF
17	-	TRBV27	CASSLDRGKSGANVLTF
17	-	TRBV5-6	CASSLATGADSNQPQHF
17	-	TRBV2	CASSQDPPSSYNSPLHF
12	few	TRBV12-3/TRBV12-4	CASSFSGQPQHF
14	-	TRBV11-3	CASSPGRVTGELFF
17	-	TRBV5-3	CARSEGQVEYSNQPQHF
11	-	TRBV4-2	CASSQAGGYTF
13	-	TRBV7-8	CASSFSGAPEAFF
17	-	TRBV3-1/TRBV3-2	CASSQRIVGQGRSPLHF
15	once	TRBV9	CASSPRGARNGELFF
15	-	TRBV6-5	CASKGGQGRSYEQYF
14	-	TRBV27	CASNPGQYNSPLHF
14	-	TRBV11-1	CASSWERGVTEAFF
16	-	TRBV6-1	CASSEGTSGYYNEQFF
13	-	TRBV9	CASSVAIRDEQFF
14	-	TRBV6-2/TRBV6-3	CASSYRTSEETQYF
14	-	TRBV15	CATSSRHGSTEAFF
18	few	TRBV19	CASSIQQGSGSYNSPLHF
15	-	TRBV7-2	CASSPRGEGLDTQYF
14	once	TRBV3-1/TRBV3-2	CASSQGTRTEKLFF
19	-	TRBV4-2	CASSLKVRAGEGDSYEQYF
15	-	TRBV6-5	CASSLGQGSSAEAFF
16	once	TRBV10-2	CASGWSSGRPHNEQFF
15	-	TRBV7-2	CASSLVGLAASEQFF
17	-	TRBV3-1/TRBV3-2	CASSSLRTGRGEHEAFF
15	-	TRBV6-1	CASSETRGPNYGYTF
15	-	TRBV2	CASSNSGTGSFEQYF
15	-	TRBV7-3	CASSSLAGGYNEQFF
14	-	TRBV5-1	CASSGRDTSYEQYF
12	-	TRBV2	CASSRGYTEAFF
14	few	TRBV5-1	CASSLETANYGYTF
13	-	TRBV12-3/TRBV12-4	CASSLTLQQPQHF
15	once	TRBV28	CASSLTPTANSPLHF
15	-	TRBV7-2	CASSNDRQLGQPQHF
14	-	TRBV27	CASSPLDRGETQYF
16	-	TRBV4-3	CASSLGQDRGLYGYTF
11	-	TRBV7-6	CASSARDTQYF
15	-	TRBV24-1	CATSDRTRTNYGYTF
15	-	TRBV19	CASSTGLGVNQPQHF
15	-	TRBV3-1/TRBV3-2	CASSYPRLGSYEQYF
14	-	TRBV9	CASSVGGGASEQFF
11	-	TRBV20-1	CSAGIRETQYF
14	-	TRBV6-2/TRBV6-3	CASSWAGVDYEQYF
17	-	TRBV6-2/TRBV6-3	CASSRLSGYSGANVLTF
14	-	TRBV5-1	CASSWQGTNNEQFF